The 17 T cell receptor beta chains presented below share a single source sample, sequenced in a study of cytomegalovirus exposure and HLA in healthy donors. 60 Vbeta and 13 Jbeta primers were used in PCR. Repertoires were generated with immunoSEQ multiplex PCR, while TCRdb's copy carries only in-frame clones and drops some. The sample lists over 100,000 clones; 50% to 75% were seen once. Sequencing was carried out using PBMCs. Source of these receptors: a woman aged 40-49 years in good health and CMV-seronegative.

The chain has TRBV11-2 and TRBJ1-4; D unclear. V was cut by 5 bases and J by 7 bases, with 11 bases left in between. Germline CDR1 SGHAT, CDR2 FQNNGV. The CDR3 covers 13 residues. CDR3: CASSLWEAEKLFF. As DNA, the CDR3 is TGTGCCAGCAGCCTCTGGGAGGCTGAAAAACTGTTTTTT.

The chain combines TRBV6-1 with TRBJ2-7; possibly TRBD1 for D (6 bases). Germline CDR1 is MNHNS and CDR2 is SASEGT. The V end was cut by 6 bases, the J end by 5 bases, with 20 bases between. The CDR3 length is 15 residues. The CDR3 DNA sequence: TGTGCCAGCAGCTTCGGGTCAGGGGTTTACGACGAGCAGTACTTC. This encodes CASSFGSGVYDEQYF.

V gene TRBV2 combines with J gene TRBJ2-7; TRBD1 aligns across 8 bases. The CDR3 runs to 14 residues. J was trimmed by 3 bases and V by 1 base; bases with no gene match: 2. CDR1 is SNHLY and CDR2 is FYNNEI in the germline V gene. CDR3 loop: CASSEGTGFYEQYF. Here the CDR3 DNA reads TGTGCCAGCAGTGAAGGGACAGGGTTCTACGAGCAGTACTTC.

The rearrangement links TRBV4-1 to TRBJ1-6; D is unresolved. Trimming removed 2 bases from V and 7 bases from J, with 12 bases in between. There are 15 residues in the CDR3. Germline CDR1 MGHRA, CDR2 YSYEKL. The CDR3 coding sequence is TGCGCCAGCAGCCAACTTACCACAGTGAATTCACCCCTCCACTTT. It yields the protein CASSQLTTVNSPLHF.

The chain carries TRBV25-1 and TRBJ1-3; 7 nucleotides match TRBD1. The CDR3 has 15 residues. Germline trimming cut 3 bases from V and 0 bases from J; bases unmatched to any gene: 2. Germline lookup yields CDR1 MGHDK and CDR2 SYGVNS. CDR3 in DNA: TGTGCCAGCAGTGAGGGACAGCGCTCTGGAAACACCATATATTTT. Its protein is CASSEGQRSGNTIYF. The variable domain in full, completed from reference TRBV25-1 and TRBJ1-3, reads EADIYQTPRYLVIGTGKKITLECSQTMGHDKMYWYQQDPGMELHLIHYSYGVNSTEKGDLSSESTVSRIRTEHFPLTLESARPSHTSQYLCASSEGQRSGNTIYFGEGSWLTVV.

J is TRBJ1-4 and V is TRBV28; 7 bases are a match to TRBD1. The CDR3 spans 14 residues. Germline values: CDR1 MDHEN, CDR2 SYDVKM. Trimming cost V 6 bases and J 7 bases; bases outside gene matches: 8. The CDR3 loop reads CASRADRAGEKLFF. The CDR3 nucleotides read TGTGCCAGCAGAGCCGACAGGGCGGGTGAAAAACTGTTTTTT.

This clone was recorded a few times. The rearrangement joins TRBV29-1 to TRBJ1-1; 8 bases agree with TRBD1. Germline V gene lookup returns CDR1 SQVTM and CDR2 ANQGSEA. The CDR3 runs to 14 residues. After removal of 5 bases from V and 1 base from J, the junction contained 6 bases not matched to a gene. The CDR3 coding sequence is TGCAGCGTTTTGGACAGGGTCAAGAACACTGAAGCTTTCTTT. It is translated as CSVLDRVKNTEAFF.

This clone showed up just once. The chain combines TRBV2 with TRBJ2-1; 7 bases are shared with TRBD2. Germline assignment: CDR1 SNHLY and CDR2 FYNNEI. The CDR3 consists of 14 residues. Trimming took 7 bases from V and 7 from J; bases not matched to a gene: 10. The CDR3 DNA follows: TGTGCCAGCAAAGGGTGGCGGGGGAGGAATGAGCAGTTCTTC. Its translation: CASKGWRGRNEQFF.

The chain has TRBV30 and TRBJ2-7; maybe TRBD2 (6 bases). Trimming pared 7 bases from V and 5 bases from J, leaving 12 bases between. Germline loops: CDR1 GTSNPN, CDR2 SVGIG (reference sequence). The CDR3 loop spans 11 amino acids. The CDR3 loop reads CASRGGNEQYF. CDR3 nucleotide sequence: TGTGCCTCCCGAGGAGGGAACGAGCAGTACTTC.

In this sample, this clone turned up once. V and J are TRBV5-1 and TRBJ1-5; D perhaps matches TRBD1 (6 bases). Deletions cut 3 bases from V and 3 bases from J, with 13 bases between. CDR3 size: 15 residues. Germline lookup yields CDR1 SGHRS and CDR2 YFSETQ. Written as DNA, the CDR3 is TGCGCCAGCAGCTCTGGACAGAGGGACAATCAGCCCCAGCATTTT. As protein: CASSSGQRDNQPQHF.

The V gene is TRBV10-1, the J gene TRBJ2-7, with a possible D match to TRBD2 (6 bases). Germline V gene sequence: CDR1 WNHNN, CDR2 SYGVQD (reference sequence). CDR3 length equals 13 residues. V was shortened by 7 bases and J by 0 bases, with 10 bases between the two germline ends. The CDR3 region has the DNA TGCGCCAGCAACGTGACTAGCTCCTACGAGCAGTACTTC. Amino acid sequence: CASNVTSSYEQYF.

The CDR3 nucleotides are TGTGCCAGCACAGAGGGAACTGAAGCTTTCTTT. It yields the protein CASTEGTEAFF. The chain uses TRBV6-5 and TRBJ1-1; no definite D call. Trimming stripped 7 bases from V and 5 bases from J, with 8 bases between. The CDR3 spans 11 residues. Germline CDR1 and CDR2: MNHEY and SVGAGI.

The chain has TRBV19 and TRBJ2-7; D uncertain. This CDR3 is built from 14 residues. CDR1 and CDR2 (germline): LNHDA, SQIVND (reference sequence). Trimming pared 1 base from V and 5 bases from J, leaving 12 bases between. CDR3 amino acids: CASSIVTESDEQYF. CDR3 coding DNA: TGTGCCAGTAGTATAGTTACAGAATCGGACGAGCAGTACTTC.

This chain connects TRBV7-9 to TRBJ2-3; 9 bases line up with TRBD2. V shed 6 bases and J 7 bases; nucleotides not matched to a gene: 14. Germline V lookup: CDR1 SEHNR, CDR2 FQNEAQ (reference sequence). CDR3 size: 16 residues. The CDR3 DNA sequence: TGTGCCAGCAGGACTACTAGCGGGCAGGGGGGAAATACGCAGTATTTT. Translating gives CASRTTSGQGGNTQYF.

This chain joins TRBV30 and TRBJ1-1; the match to TRBD1 covers 8 bases. The CDR3 loop spans 14 amino acids. The germline V gene has CDR1 GTSNPN and CDR2 SVGIG (reference sequence). Trimming at V came to 2 bases and at J to 3 bases, leaving 5 bases not matched to a gene. This chain's CDR3 is CAWSQDRGHTEAFF. CDR3 nucleotide sequence: TGTGCCTGGAGTCAAGACAGGGGCCACACTGAAGCTTTCTTT.

The rearrangement links TRBV6-5 to TRBJ1-2; D remains ambiguous. V lost 5 bases to trimming and J lost 8 bases, with 18 bases between them. The germline V gene encodes CDR1 MNHEY and CDR2 SVGAGI. This CDR3 has 14 residues. The CDR3 nucleotides are TGTGCCAGCAGTCAGGAGGGCCGGATCTTAGGCTACACCTTC. Translating it yields CASSQEGRILGYTF.

The chain is built from TRBV2 and TRBJ1-4; TRBD1 might be the D (6 bases). Trimming pared 6 bases from V and 10 bases from J, leaving 18 bases between. CDR3 length: 14 residues. CDR1 is SNHLY, CDR2 FYNNEI, per germline. CDR3 protein: CASSAAVQGGKLFF. The CDR3 DNA is TGTGCCAGCAGCGCTGCCGTACAGGGTGGAAAACTGTTTTTT.